This T cell receptor (beta chain) was retrieved from a study of CD8 T cells in Susac syndrome. Blood CD8+ and CD4+ T cells underwent high-throughput TCR beta sequencing. The TEMRA cells underwent FACS enrichment, while the CD8+ and CD4+ T cells underwent negative isolation. RNA, at roughly 0.5 to 1 ug, was reverse transcribed with random hexamers. It was immunoSEQ multiplex PCR that amplified TCR beta CDR3 across 54 Vbeta and 13 Jbeta. MiXCR was run by TCRdb on the immunoSEQ multiplex PCR reads, yielding one entry per CDR3 protein. The profile shows approximately 180,000 distinct CDR3 sequences, approximately 93% of them singletons. This clonotype was sampled from a human donor with multiple sclerosis. Sequenced material: CD4+ T cells from PBMCs.

The CDR3 spells CASSRGTGFSNEQFF. The DNA of the CDR3 is TGTGCCAGCAGCCGCGGGACAGGGTTTTCCAATGAGCAGTTCTTC. This sequence joins TRBV6-2 or TRBV6-3 and TRBJ2-1; 9 bases line up with TRBD1. The V and J ends lost 6 bases and 6 bases, in that order; junction bases with no gene match: 9. The CDR3 totals 15 residues. Germline CDR1 is MNHEY and CDR2 is SVGEGT.